This note documents a single TCR beta chain sequence. This clone was detected a few times. Its specific antigen is unknown. The sample holds no much larger clone one base away, and base qualities are not on file. This sample is part of a study of beta chain features in type 1 diabetes (dated by TCRdb to the late 2010s). Notes on the research overall: No differences in mean age, gender distribution, total cell number or subset yield were found between patients and healthy donors. Regulatory and stem cell-like memory subsets were obtained from only 8 patients and roughly eight healthy donors, while naive and central memory subsets were obtained from all 28 donors. In the study, recently diagnosed type 1 diabetes patients and matched healthy donors were compared on the TCRB repertoires of their sorted circulating CD4+ T cell subsets. A total of 85 million to 140 million sorted cells were examined across all samples, and the number of cells per subset was strongly correlated with RNA yield. The investigation overall reported the following: Patients with type 1 diabetes made fewer insertions and deleted more nucleotides at VDJ recombination sites, implying thymic rearrangement abnormalities. A moderate but significant shortening of TCRB CDR3 length was observed in type 1 diabetes patients in all four CD4+ subsets. Because cDNA was sequenced instead of genomic DNA, highly expressing activated cells could be over-represented, though the groups showed no difference in activation or CD3 levels. PCR might favor shorter templates, but patient and control samples were amplified and corrected together, so any skew would affect both groups equally. Naive, central memory and regulatory TCRB repertoires appeared more similar among patients than among healthy donors. HLA sub-analyses involved small numbers of individuals, so any influence of HLA type on TCRB rearrangement remained unresolved.

The entire isolated RNA was reverse transcribed using the High Capacity cDNA Reverse Transcription Kit, and thus expressed TCRB transcripts were sequenced. Deep immunoSEQ sequencing was performed on naive, central memory and regulatory T cell samples, with an average of around 3.5 million total reads per sample. Sorted cells were lysed in RLT buffer, and RNA was extracted using DNase-treated RNeasy Micro or Mini kits according to cell number. To prevent cross-contamination, every cell subset was processed on its own, while patient and healthy donor samples were processed together. Using the immunoSEQ multiplex PCR, TCRB sequences were amplified from cDNA into 87-bp fragments spanning the CDR3 region. Sequencing of the amplicons was performed on the Illumina HiSeq platform. The authors' analysis ran thus. Synthetic template baselines were used to correct PCR bias computationally, reads within Hamming distance 2 were collapsed, and singletons that could not be merged were discarded. By aligning reads against IMGT, V, D and J genes, CDR3 length, and insertions or deletions at six rearrangement sites were assigned. Within each subset, clonotype counts were normalized to the number of sorted cells before true diversity and Gini coefficients were calculated with the tcR R package. The overlap coefficient, calculated on TCRB nucleotide sequences, was used to quantify repertoire sharing. Out-of-frame TCRB sequences from naive cells were analyzed to stand in for the pre-selection repertoire. The table comes from immuneACCESS by way of TCRdb, which keeps in-frame sequences with V and J called. Part of the clones is missing from these tables; in studies checked, under half for an unresolved V gene and the rest for unknown reasons. V and J calls and clone size are those listed in that table; D and trimming were worked out from the DNA. This sample is represented by 810,000 or so clones; 15% to 20% of them were singletons. Jointly, the top ten make up 0.02% to 0.025% of the sample.

The junction shows trimming of 4 bases on V and 4 bases on J, and the gene matches do not reach 10 bases of it. The CDR3 runs 16 amino acids, cysteine and phenylalanine included. Just CDR3 DNA is preserved here, 48 bases in frame from base 1. Sequences SGDLS (CDR1) and YYNGEE (CDR2) are obtained from the germline V gene. Each donor gave one peripheral blood draw, approximately 0.11 L on average, collected into heparinised tubes. A BD FACSAria II and a panel including CD45RO, CCR7, CD25, CD127, CD95 and CD27 were used to sort naive, central memory, regulatory and stem cell-like memory CD4+ T cells. A purity above 95% was achieved for all sorted populations. PBMCs were isolated immediately by Lymphoprep density gradient centrifugation and stained directly without culture. Samples were stained and sorted in pairs, with one healthy donor and one patient per experiment, so that batch effects were minimized.

The V and J segments used are TRBV9 and TRBJ2-1; 8 middle bases align to TRBD2. This clonotype originated in a woman aged 18-35 years in good health. The sequenced sample was naive CD4+ T cells from blood. The sample's cell subset or site label is to be understood as: true naive CD4+ T cells. The nucleotide sequence is TGTGCCAGCAGCATCCTTAGTCTAGCGGGTTACAATGAGCAGTTCTTC. Translation gives CASSILSLAGYNEQFF.